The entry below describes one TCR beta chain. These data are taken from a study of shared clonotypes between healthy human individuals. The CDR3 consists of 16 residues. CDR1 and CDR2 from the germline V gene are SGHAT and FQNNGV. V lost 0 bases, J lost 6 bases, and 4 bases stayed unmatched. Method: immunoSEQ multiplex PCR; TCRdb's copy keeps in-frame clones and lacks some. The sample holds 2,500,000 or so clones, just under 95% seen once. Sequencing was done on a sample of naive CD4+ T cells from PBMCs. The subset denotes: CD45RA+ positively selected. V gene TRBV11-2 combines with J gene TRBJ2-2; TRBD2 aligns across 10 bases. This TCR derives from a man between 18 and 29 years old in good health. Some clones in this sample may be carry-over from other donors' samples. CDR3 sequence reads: CASSLDGLAGAGELFF. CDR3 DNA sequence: TGTGCCAGCAGCTTAGATGGTCTAGCGGGAGCCGGGGAGCTGTTTTTT.